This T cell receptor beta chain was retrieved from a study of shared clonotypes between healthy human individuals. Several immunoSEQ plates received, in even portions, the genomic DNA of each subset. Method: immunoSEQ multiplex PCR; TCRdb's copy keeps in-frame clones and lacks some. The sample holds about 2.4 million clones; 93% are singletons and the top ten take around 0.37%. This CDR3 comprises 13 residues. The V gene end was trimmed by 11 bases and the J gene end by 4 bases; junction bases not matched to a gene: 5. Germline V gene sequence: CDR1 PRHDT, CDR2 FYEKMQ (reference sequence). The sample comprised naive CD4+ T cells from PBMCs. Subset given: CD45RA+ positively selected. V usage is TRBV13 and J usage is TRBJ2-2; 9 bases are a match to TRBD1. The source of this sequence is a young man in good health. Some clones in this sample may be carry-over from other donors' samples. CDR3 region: CASRTGVTGELFF. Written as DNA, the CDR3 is TGTGCCTCACGGACAGGGGTCACCGGGGAGCTGTTTTTT.